Shown below are 25 T cell receptor beta chains from a single sample sequenced in a study of shared T cell receptors in the human thymus. TCRdb's copy holds only in-frame clones and misses some; the assay was immunoSEQ multiplex PCR. Among 500,000 to 750,000 clones listed, 88% were seen once. A further study also used this sample, focusing on human thymus T cells.

Sequenced input: thymocytes. These TCRs come from a boy under two years old with a congenital heart defect.

CDR3 protein: CASSYRLDRGYEQYF. CDR3 bases: TGTGCCAGCAGTTATCGTTTAGACAGGGGCTACGAGCAGTACTTC. The J gene is TRBJ2-7, the V gene TRBV6-5, with 8 bases matching TRBD1. The V gene end was trimmed by 3 bases and the J gene end by 3 bases; junction bases not matched to a gene: 7. Germline loops: CDR1 MNHEY, CDR2 SVGAGI. This CDR3 spans 15 amino acids.

This clone was picked up one time. The chain carries TRBV19 and TRBJ2-5; the D gene is possibly TRBD2 (5 bases). V was pared by 7 bases and J by 3 bases, with 12 bases between. Germline CDR1 and CDR2: LNHDA and SQIVND (reference sequence). This CDR3 is 13 amino acids long. The CDR3 region is CASNREVKETQYF. CDR3 nucleotides: TGTGCCAGTAACCGGGAAGTCAAAGAGACCCAGTACTTC.

V is TRBV13 and J is TRBJ2-5, with 9 bases identical to TRBD1. Trimming took 2 bases from V and 3 from J; bases not matched to a gene: 1. This CDR3 is built from 14 residues. Germline V CDR1 and CDR2: PRHDT, FYEKMQ (reference sequence). The DNA of the CDR3 is TGTGCCAGCAGCTTAACAGGGGGCGAAGAGACCCAGTACTTC. Its protein is CASSLTGGEETQYF.

The gene calls are TRBV2 and TRBJ2-5; the match to TRBD2 covers 10 bases. V lost 7 bases and J lost 5; bases outside the gene matches: 13. The germline V gene encodes CDR1 SNHLY and CDR2 FYNNEI. CDR3 length: 16 residues. The CDR3 DNA follows: TGTGCCAGCAAAGCCAAGCGGGAGGGGTCGGGGGAGACCCAGTACTTC. Its protein is CASKAKREGSGETQYF. The full variable domain, completed using reference TRBV2 and TRBJ2-5, is EPEVTQTPSHQVTQMGQEVILRCVPISNHLYFYWYRQILGQKVEFLVSFYNNEISEKSEIFDDQFSVERPDGSNFTLKIRSTKLEDSAMYFCASKAKREGSGETQYFGPGTRLLVL.

This clone was recorded only once. The V gene is TRBV28, the J gene TRBJ2-7, with D tentatively TRBD1 (6 bases). Germline V lookup: CDR1 MDHEN, CDR2 SYDVKM. Trimming took 5 bases from V and 5 from J, leaving 28 bases between them. This CDR3 spans 18 amino acids. CDR3 DNA sequence: TGTGCCAGCAGTCCACGAAAGCTCCCGGGACACCAAATGGACGAGCAGTACTTC. It translates to CASSPRKLPGHQMDEQYF.

This clone appeared a single time. The V call is TRBV25-1, the J call TRBJ2-1, with TRBD1 identical over 8 bases. Germline loops: CDR1 MGHDK, CDR2 SYGVNS. V lost 5 bases, J lost 4 bases, and 4 bases stayed unmatched. The CDR3 is 14 residues long. As DNA, the CDR3 is TGTGCCAGCAGTCTGGACAGGGAGTACAATGAGCAGTTCTTC. Translating gives CASSLDREYNEQFF.

The chain joins TRBV25-1 to TRBJ2-5; 8 bases line up with TRBD2. CDR3 length: 15 residues. CDR1 MGHDK and CDR2 SYGVNS come from the germline V gene. V dropped 8 bases and J dropped 2; count of bases not matched to a gene: 10. The CDR3 nucleotides are TGTGCCAGCGGAGGACTACTAGCGGAACAAGAGACCCAGTACTTC. Translated, it gives CASGGLLAEQETQYF. Full variable domain (remainder filled in from reference TRBV25-1 and TRBJ2-5): EADIYQTPRYLVIGTGKKITLECSQTMGHDKMYWYQQDPGMELHLIHYSYGVNSTEKGDLSSESTVSRIRTEHFPLTLESARPSHTSQYLCASGGLLAEQETQYFGPGTRLLVL.

The V and J genes are TRBV28 and TRBJ2-3; TRBD2 aligns across 10 bases. CDR3 length equals 15 residues. V trimming: 11 bases; J trimming: 1 base; junction bases outside the gene matches: 9. Germline loops: CDR1 MDHEN, CDR2 SYDVKM. The CDR3 loop reads CAALGLAGGTDTQYF. The CDR3 DNA follows: TGTGCCGCGCTGGGGCTAGCGGGAGGCACAGATACGCAGTATTTT.

The rearrangement links TRBV2 to TRBJ2-3, with 8 positions matching TRBD1. This CDR3 has 14 residues. CDR1 SNHLY and CDR2 FYNNEI come from the germline V gene. V lost 6 bases to trimming and J lost 3 bases; unmatched junction nucleotides: 5. The CDR3 DNA sequence: TGTGCCAGCAGCCTGGACAGGGTGACAGATACGCAGTATTTT. Translated: CASSLDRVTDTQYF.

The V and J genes are TRBV11-2 and TRBJ2-3, with TRBD2 identical over 9 bases. J was trimmed by 2 bases and V by 2 bases; bases with no gene match: 8. The CDR3 length is 17 residues. Looked up from germline, CDR1 is SGHAT and CDR2 is FQNNGV. In DNA form, the CDR3 reads TGTGCCAGCAGCTTATTCGGACTAGCGTCTGACACAGATACGCAGTATTTT. Amino acid sequence: CASSLFGLASDTDTQYF. Looking up the rest from reference TRBV11-2 and TRBJ2-3 gives the full variable domain: EAGVAQSPRYKIIEKRQSVAFWCNPISGHATLYWYQQILGQGPKLLIQFQNNGVVDDSQLPKDRFSAERLKGVDSTLKIQPAKLEDSAVYLCASSLFGLASDTDTQYFGPGTRLTVL.

In DNA form, the CDR3 reads TGTGCCAGCAGCCCCAGCGGGGGGCCTTCGGGCGAGCAGTACTTC. It specifies CASSPSGGPSGEQYF. V and J are TRBV11-3 and TRBJ2-7, with 9 bases aligning to TRBD2. The CDR3 loop spans 15 amino acids. CDR1 and CDR2 from the germline V gene are SGHNT and YENEEA. Trimming took 5 bases from V and 6 from J; bases not matched to a gene: 11. The whole variable domain, remainder taken from reference TRBV11-3 and TRBJ2-7, is EAGVVQSPRYKIIEKKQPVAFWCNPISGHNTLYWYLQNLGQGPELLIRYENEEAVDDSQLPKDRFSAERLKGVDSTLKIQPAELGDSAVYLCASSPSGGPSGEQYFGPGTRLTVT.

The chain employs TRBV28 and TRBJ2-7, with 7 bases identical to TRBD1. CDR1 MDHEN and CDR2 SYDVKM come from the germline V gene. This CDR3 is 13 amino acids long. V trimming: 4 bases; J trimming: 3 bases; junction bases outside the gene matches: 3. This CDR3 is CASSSGQYYEQYF. DNA of the CDR3: TGTGCCAGCAGTTCGGGACAGTACTACGAGCAGTACTTC.

The CDR3 spells CASSQGRQGGTGELFF. CDR3 nucleotides: TGCGCCAGCAGCCAGGGGCGACAGGGGGGAACCGGGGAGCTGTTTTTT. The rearrangement joins TRBV4-3 to TRBJ2-2; 9 nucleotides agree with TRBD1. Germline V gene data show CDR1 as LGHNA and CDR2 as YSLEER. The CDR3 loop spans 16 amino acids. Trimming at V came to 3 bases and at J to 5 bases, leaving 7 bases not matched to a gene.

This chain connects TRBV25-1 to TRBJ1-2, with 7 positions matching TRBD1. CDR1 and CDR2 from the germline V gene are MGHDK and SYGVNS. J was trimmed by 3 bases and V by 5 bases; bases with no gene match: 18. This CDR3 has 18 amino acids. CDR3 region: CASSPHLLDRELDYGYTF. DNA for the CDR3: TGTGCCAGCAGTCCCCATCTCCTCGACAGGGAGCTAGACTATGGCTACACCTTC.

The chain links TRBV4-1 to TRBJ2-2; 16 nucleotides match TRBD2. The CDR3 has 22 amino acids. The trim removed 0 bases at V and 3 bases at J, leaving 13 bases unmatched. From germline, CDR1 is MGHRA and CDR2 YSYEKL. Here the CDR3 DNA reads TGCGCCAGCAGCCAAGATATTTGGGGACTAGCGGGAGGGCCTCGAGACACCGGGGAGCTGTTTTTT. Translation gives CASSQDIWGLAGGPRDTGELFF.

The CDR3: CASSYSLADTSTDTQYF. The DNA of the CDR3 is TGTGCCAGCAGTTATTCCCTAGCGGATACTAGCACAGATACGCAGTATTTT. V usage is TRBV6-9 and J usage is TRBJ2-3; 7 bases fit TRBD2. This CDR3 is built from 17 residues. The V gene end was trimmed by 0 bases and the J gene end by 0 bases; junction bases not matched to a gene: 6. In germline, CDR1 is MNHGY, CDR2 SVAAGI.

This chain links TRBV5-1 with TRBJ2-2; 10 positions agree with TRBD2. The CDR3 loop spans 18 amino acids. The V segment lost 4 bases and the J segment 4 bases; nucleotides outside the gene matches: 13. CDR1 SGHRS and CDR2 YFSETQ come from the germline V gene. CDR3 sequence reads: CASSQRLAGTSFTGELFF. The CDR3 DNA is TGCGCCAGCAGCCAAAGACTAGCGGGCACGTCGTTCACCGGGGAGCTGTTTTTT.

This clone was seen a single time. This sequence joins TRBV28 and TRBJ2-5, with a possible D match to TRBD2 (6 bases). The CDR3 extends over 15 amino acids. The V and J ends lost 8 bases and 0 bases respectively, with 16 bases between them. From germline, CDR1 is MDHEN and CDR2 SYDVKM. The CDR3 sequence is CASLRGGEYQETQYF. The CDR3 nucleotides read TGTGCCAGCCTAAGGGGCGGGGAGTACCAAGAGACCCAGTACTTC.

This chain links TRBV13 with TRBJ2-2, with D possibly TRBD1 on 6 matching bases. Germline values: CDR1 PRHDT, CDR2 FYEKMQ (reference sequence). The length of the CDR3 is 15 residues. Trimming left V 3 bases short and J 6 bases short, with 14 bases between. The CDR3 spells CASSFTGTPPGELFF. In DNA, the CDR3 is TGTGCCAGCAGCTTCACCGGGACACCCCCCGGGGAGCTGTTTTTT.

The chain uses TRBV29-1 and TRBJ1-2, with TRBD1 identical over 9 bases. Trimming took 7 bases from V and 9 from J; bases not matched to a gene: 9. This CDR3 contains 12 residues. The V gene's germline CDR1 is SQVTM and CDR2 ANQGSEA. The CDR3, as DNA: TGCAGCGCCAGGGGGGGACAGGGTAGCTACACCTTC. This gives the protein CSARGGQGSYTF. Filled out from reference TRBV29-1 and TRBJ1-2, the complete variable domain reads SAVISQKPSRDICQRGTSLTIQCQVDSQVTMMFWYRQQPGQSLTLIATANQGSEATYESGFVIDKFPISRPNLTFSTLTVSNMSPEDSSIYLCSARGGQGSYTFGSGTRLTVV.

The chain is built from TRBV5-1 and TRBJ1-1; 7 bases fit TRBD1. The germline CDR1 and CDR2 sequences are SGHRS and YFSETQ. The trim removed 1 base at V and 6 bases at J, leaving 3 bases unmatched. The CDR3 runs 13 residues. In DNA form, the CDR3 reads TGCGCCAGCAGCTTGAGACAGGGTCCTGAAGCTTTCTTT. Translation gives CASSLRQGPEAFF.

This chain links TRBV6-1 with TRBJ2-4, with D perhaps TRBD1 (6 bases). The length of the CDR3 is 19 residues. V shed 2 bases and J shed 3 bases, with 23 bases lying between them. Germline-derived CDR1 and CDR2 are MNHNS and SASEGT. The CDR3 loop is CASSERAPWGRKDKNIQYF. CDR3 coding DNA: TGTGCCAGCAGTGAAAGGGCCCCATGGGGGCGGAAAGACAAAAACATTCAGTACTTC.

The chain couples TRBV30 to TRBJ2-1, with 8 bases lining up with TRBD2. With V trimmed by 7 bases and J by 8 bases, 22 bases remained unmatched. There are 17 residues in the CDR3. The V gene's germline CDR1 is GTSNPN and CDR2 SVGIG (reference sequence). This CDR3 reads CAYRQKRPGGPVHEQFF. CDR3 bases: TGTGCCTACCGACAGAAAAGGCCGGGAGGGCCGGTGCATGAGCAGTTCTTC.

This chain links TRBV21-1 with TRBJ1-6; the table's D call of TRBD1 was not tested on the DNA. TRBV21-1 is given as a pseudogene. There are 13 residues in the CDR3. The CDR3 DNA reads as TGTGCCAGCAGCAAAGTGGCAGGGGACCCCCTCCACTTT. Translation: CASSKVAGDPLHF.

This chain links TRBV5-4 with TRBJ1-1; TRBD1 agrees at 7 bases. CDR1 and CDR2 from the germline V gene are SGHNT and YYREEE (reference sequence). Trimming took 5 bases from V and 0 from J; bases not matched to a gene: 10. This CDR3 region has 16 residues. CDR3 in DNA: TGTGCCAGCAGTCACTACAGGGGAGCTTTGAACACTGAAGCTTTCTTT. It specifies CASSHYRGALNTEAFF.